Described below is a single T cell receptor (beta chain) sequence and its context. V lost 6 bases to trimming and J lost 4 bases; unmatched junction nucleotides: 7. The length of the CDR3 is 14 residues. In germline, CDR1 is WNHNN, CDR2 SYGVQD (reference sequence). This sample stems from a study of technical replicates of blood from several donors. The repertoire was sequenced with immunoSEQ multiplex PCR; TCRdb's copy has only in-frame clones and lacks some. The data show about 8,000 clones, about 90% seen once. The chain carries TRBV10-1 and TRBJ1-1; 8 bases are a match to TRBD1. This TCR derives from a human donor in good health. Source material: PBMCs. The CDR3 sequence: CASSLGQAGTEAFF. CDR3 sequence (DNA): TGCGCCAGCAGCTTGGGACAGGCGGGCACTGAAGCTTTCTTT.